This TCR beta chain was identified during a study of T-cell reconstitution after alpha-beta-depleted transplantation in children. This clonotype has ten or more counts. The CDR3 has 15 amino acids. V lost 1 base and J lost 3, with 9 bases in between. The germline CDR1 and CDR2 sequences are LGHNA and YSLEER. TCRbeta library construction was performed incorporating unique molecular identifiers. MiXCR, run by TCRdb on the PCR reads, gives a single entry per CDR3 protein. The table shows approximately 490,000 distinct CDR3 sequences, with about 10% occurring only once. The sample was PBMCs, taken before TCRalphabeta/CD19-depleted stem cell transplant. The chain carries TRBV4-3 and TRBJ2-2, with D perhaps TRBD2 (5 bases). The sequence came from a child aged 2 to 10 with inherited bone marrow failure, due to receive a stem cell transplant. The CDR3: CASSQVERDTGELFF. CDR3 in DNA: TGCGCCAGCAGCCAAGTCGAGAGGGACACCGGGGAGCTGTTTTTT.